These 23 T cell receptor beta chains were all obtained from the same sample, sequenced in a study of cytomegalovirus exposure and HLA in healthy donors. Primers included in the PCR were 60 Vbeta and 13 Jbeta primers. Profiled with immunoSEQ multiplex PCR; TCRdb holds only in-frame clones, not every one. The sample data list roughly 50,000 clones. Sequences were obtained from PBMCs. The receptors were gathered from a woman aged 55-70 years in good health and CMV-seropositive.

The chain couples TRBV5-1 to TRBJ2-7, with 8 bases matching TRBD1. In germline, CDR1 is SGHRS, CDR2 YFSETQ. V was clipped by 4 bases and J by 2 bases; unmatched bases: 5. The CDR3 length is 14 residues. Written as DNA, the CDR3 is TGCGCCAGCAGCCGTGGACAGGGAACCTACGAGCAGTACTTC. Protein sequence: CASSRGQGTYEQYF. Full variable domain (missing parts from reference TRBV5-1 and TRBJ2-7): KAGVTQTPRYLIKTRGQQVTLSCSPISGHRSVSWYQQTPGQGLQFLFEYFSETQRNKGNFPGRFSGRQFSNSRSEMNVSTLELGDSALYLCASSRGQGTYEQYFGPGTRLTVT.

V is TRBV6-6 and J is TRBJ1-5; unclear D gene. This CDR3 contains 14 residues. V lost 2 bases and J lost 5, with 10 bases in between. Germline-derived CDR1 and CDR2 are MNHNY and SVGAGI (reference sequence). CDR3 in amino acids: CASSYVTRDQPQHF. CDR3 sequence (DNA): TGTGCCAGCAGTTACGTAACTCGAGATCAGCCCCAGCATTTT.

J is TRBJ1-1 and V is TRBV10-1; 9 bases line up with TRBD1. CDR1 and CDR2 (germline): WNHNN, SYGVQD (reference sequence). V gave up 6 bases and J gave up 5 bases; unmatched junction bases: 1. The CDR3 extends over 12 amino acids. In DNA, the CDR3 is TGCGCCAGCAGGGGACAGGGAACTGAAGCTTTCTTT. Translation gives CASRGQGTEAFF.

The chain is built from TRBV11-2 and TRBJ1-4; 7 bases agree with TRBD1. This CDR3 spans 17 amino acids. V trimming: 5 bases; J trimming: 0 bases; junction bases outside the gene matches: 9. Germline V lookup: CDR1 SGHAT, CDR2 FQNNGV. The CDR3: CASSLLGGQTTNEKLFF. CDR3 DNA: TGTGCCAGCAGCCTATTGGGGGGACAGACAACTAATGAAAAACTGTTTTTT.

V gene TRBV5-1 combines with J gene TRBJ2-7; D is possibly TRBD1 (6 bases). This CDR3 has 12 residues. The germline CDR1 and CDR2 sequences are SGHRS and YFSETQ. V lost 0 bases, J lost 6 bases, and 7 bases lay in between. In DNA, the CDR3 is TGCGCCAGCAGCTTGGAACAGGGCGAGCAGTACTTC. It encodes CASSLEQGEQYF.

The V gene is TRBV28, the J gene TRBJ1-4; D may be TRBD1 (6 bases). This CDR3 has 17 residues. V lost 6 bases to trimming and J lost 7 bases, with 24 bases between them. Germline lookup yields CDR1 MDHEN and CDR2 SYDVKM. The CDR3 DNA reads TGTGCCAGCAGCCTTCCGATCCCTCCACAGGGTGGTGAAAAACTGTTTTTT. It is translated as CASSLPIPPQGGEKLFF.

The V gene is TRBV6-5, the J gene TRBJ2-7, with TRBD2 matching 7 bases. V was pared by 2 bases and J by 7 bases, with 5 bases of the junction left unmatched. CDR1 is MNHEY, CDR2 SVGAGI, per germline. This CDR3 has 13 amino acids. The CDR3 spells CASSYGGRGEQYF. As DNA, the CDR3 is TGTGCCAGCAGTTACGGCGGGAGAGGGGAGCAGTACTTC.

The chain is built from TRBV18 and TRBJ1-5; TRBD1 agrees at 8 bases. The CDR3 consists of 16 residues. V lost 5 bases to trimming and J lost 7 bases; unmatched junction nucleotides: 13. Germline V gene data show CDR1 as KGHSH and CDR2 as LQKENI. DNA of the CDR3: TGTGCCAGCTCATCTGTCGGACAGGGTGTAGGGCAGCCCCAGCATTTT. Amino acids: CASSSVGQGVGQPQHF.

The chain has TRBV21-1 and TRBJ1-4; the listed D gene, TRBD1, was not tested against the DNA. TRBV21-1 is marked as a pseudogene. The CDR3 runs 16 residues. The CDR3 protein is CASSWGPGEKGKKLFF. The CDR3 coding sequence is TGTGCCAGCAGCTGGGGGCCCGGGGAAAAGGGGAAAAAACTGTTTTTT.

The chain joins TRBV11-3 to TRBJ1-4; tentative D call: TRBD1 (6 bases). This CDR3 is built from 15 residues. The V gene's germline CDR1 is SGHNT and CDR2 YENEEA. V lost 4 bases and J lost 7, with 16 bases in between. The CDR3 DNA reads TGTGCCAGCAGCTGGGAGGGGGGCGCGGGTGAAAAACTGTTTTTT. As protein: CASSWEGGAGEKLFF.

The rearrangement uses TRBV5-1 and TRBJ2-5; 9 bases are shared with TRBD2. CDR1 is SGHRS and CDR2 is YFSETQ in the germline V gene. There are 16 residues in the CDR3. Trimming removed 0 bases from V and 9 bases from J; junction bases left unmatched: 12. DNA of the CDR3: TGCGCCAGCAGCTTGGAAGCGACTAGCGGTCAAGGGGCCCAGTACTTC. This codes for CASSLEATSGQGAQYF.

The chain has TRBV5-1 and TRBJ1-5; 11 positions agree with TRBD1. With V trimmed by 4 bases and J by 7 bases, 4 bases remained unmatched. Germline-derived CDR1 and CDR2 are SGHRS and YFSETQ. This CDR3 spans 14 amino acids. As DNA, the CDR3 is TGCGCCAGCAGCACGGGGACAGGGGGACAGCCCCAGCATTTT. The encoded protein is CASSTGTGGQPQHF.

The CDR3 sequence: CASSAGGQGNTEAFF. In DNA, the CDR3 is TGTGCCAGCTCCGCGGGAGGGCAAGGGAACACTGAAGCTTTCTTT. The gene calls are TRBV18 and TRBJ1-1, with D uncertain. The germline V and J ends were trimmed by 6 bases and 1 base, with 15 bases remaining between them. The CDR3 is made up of 15 amino acids. Germline V gene lookup returns CDR1 KGHSH and CDR2 LQKENI.

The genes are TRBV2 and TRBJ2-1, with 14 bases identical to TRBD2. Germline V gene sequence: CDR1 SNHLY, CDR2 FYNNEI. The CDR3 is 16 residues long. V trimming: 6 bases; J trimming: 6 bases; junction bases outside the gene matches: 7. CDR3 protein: CASRSWTSGGLNEQFF. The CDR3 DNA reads TGTGCCAGCAGAAGCTGGACTAGCGGGGGGCTCAATGAGCAGTTCTTC.

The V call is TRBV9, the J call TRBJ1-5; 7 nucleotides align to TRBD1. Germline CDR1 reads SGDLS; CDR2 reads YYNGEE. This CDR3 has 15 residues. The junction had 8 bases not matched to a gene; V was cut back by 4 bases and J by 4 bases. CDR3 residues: CASSPEGGSNQPQHF. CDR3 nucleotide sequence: TGTGCCAGCAGCCCTGAAGGGGGCTCTAATCAGCCCCAGCATTTT.

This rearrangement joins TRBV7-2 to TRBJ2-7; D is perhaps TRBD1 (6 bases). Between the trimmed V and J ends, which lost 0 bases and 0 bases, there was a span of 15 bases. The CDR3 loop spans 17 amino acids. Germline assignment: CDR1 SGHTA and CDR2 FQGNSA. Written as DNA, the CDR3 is TGTGCCAGCAGCTTAGCGAAAAGCAGGGGCAGCTCCTACGAGCAGTACTTC. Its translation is CASSLAKSRGSSYEQYF.

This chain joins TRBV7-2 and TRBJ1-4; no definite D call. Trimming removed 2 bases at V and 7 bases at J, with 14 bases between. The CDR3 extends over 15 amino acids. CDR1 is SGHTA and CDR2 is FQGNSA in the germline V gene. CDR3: CASSLSGDRAEKLFF. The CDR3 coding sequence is TGTGCCAGCAGCTTAAGCGGGGATAGGGCTGAAAAACTGTTTTTT.

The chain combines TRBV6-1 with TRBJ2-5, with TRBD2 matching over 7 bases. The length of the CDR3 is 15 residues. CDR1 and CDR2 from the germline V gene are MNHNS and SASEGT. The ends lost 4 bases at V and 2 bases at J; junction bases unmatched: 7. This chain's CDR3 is CASSGRTRSQETQYF. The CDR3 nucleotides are TGTGCCAGCAGTGGACGGACTAGGAGTCAAGAGACCCAGTACTTC.

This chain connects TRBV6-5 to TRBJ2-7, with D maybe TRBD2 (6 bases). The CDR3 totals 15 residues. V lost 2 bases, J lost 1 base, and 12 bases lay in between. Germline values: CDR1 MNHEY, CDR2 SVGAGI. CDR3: CASSYGDLLSYEQYF. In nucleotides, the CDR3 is TGTGCCAGCAGTTACGGGGACTTACTGTCCTACGAGCAGTACTTC.

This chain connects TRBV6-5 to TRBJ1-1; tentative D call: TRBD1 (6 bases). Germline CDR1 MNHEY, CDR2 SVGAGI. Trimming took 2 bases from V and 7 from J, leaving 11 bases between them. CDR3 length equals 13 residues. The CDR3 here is CASSYLDRLEAFF. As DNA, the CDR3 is TGTGCCAGCAGTTACCTAGACAGGCTTGAAGCTTTCTTT.

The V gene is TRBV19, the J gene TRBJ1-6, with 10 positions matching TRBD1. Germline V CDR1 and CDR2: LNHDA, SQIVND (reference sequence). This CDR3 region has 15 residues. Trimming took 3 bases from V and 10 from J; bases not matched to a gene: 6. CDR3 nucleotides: TGTGCCAGTAGTATGGCGGGACAGGGGTCCTCACCCCTCCACTTT. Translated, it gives CASSMAGQGSSPLHF.

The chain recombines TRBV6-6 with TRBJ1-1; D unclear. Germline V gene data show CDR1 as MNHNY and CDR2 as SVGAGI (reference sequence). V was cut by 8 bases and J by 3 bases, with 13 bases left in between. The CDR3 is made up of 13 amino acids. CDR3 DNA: TGTGCCAGCGGTGACATTCTGTACACTGAAGCTTTCTTT. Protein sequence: CASGDILYTEAFF.

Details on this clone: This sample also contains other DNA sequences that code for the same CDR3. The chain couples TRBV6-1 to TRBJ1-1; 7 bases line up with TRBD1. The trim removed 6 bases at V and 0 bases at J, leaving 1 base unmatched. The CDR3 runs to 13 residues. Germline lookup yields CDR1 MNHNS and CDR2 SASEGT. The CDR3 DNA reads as TGTGCCAGCAGCGACAGGGTGAACACTGAAGCTTTCTTT. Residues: CASSDRVNTEAFF.